The 22 T cell receptor beta chains listed next were all sequenced from one sample in a study of blood T cell repertoires in COVID-19. The data were produced by immunoSEQ multiplex PCR, yet TCRdb's version contains in-frame clones alone and is incomplete. The repertoire holds hundreds of thousands of clones, with around 86% as singletons. The sequenced sample was peripheral blood. The receptor source for this set is a man between 60 and 70 years old who had recovered from COVID-19.

V and J are TRBV11-2 and TRBJ1-1; D is perhaps TRBD1 (6 bases). The V end lost 1 base, the J end lost 13 bases, and 16 bases lay between the germline ends. The germline gives CDR1 SGHAT, CDR2 FQNNGV. CDR3 length: 13 amino acids. The CDR3 loop reads CASSLGWSTGLFF. CDR3 nucleotides: TGTGCCAGCAGCTTAGGGTGGTCAACAGGGCTTTTCTTT.

In regard to this clone: Other DNA sequences in this specimen translate into the identical CDR3. V usage is TRBV19 and J usage is TRBJ2-7; D is perhaps TRBD1 (6 bases). V dropped 1 base and J dropped 1 base, with 8 bases sitting between them. Germline V gene data show CDR1 as LNHDA and CDR2 as SQIVND (reference sequence). The CDR3 loop spans 14 amino acids. The CDR3 here is CASSIARGSYEQYF. The DNA for the CDR3 is TGTGCCAGTAGTATAGCCAGGGGATCCTACGAGCAGTACTTC.

The chain has TRBV7-8 and TRBJ2-3; 8 bases are a match to TRBD2. The germline CDR1 and CDR2 sequences are SGHVS and FQNEAQ. The V and J ends lost 2 bases and 4 bases, in that order; junction bases with no gene match: 11. The CDR3 contains 17 residues. The CDR3 region has the DNA TGTGCCAGCAGCTTACGGGTAGGCGGGGGGCCTCCAGATACGCAGTATTTT. The encoded protein is CASSLRVGGGPPDTQYF. Drawing the rest from reference TRBV7-8 and TRBJ2-3, the complete variable domain is GAGVSQSPRYKVAKRGQDVALRCDPISGHVSLFWYQQALGQGPEFLTYFQNEAQLDKSGLPSDRFFAERPEGSVSTLKIQRTQQEDSAVYLCASSLRVGGGPPDTQYFGPGTRLTVL.

This clone was seen just once. The J gene is TRBJ1-4, the V gene TRBV2; D is perhaps TRBD1 (6 bases). The CDR3 is 14 residues long. Germline V gene sequence: CDR1 SNHLY, CDR2 FYNNEI. With 10 bases removed from V and 2 bases from J, the gap between germline ends came to 14 bases. CDR3: CATQTGITNEKLFF. The CDR3 DNA reads as TGTGCCACGCAAACAGGGATCACTAATGAAAAACTGTTTTTT.

V is TRBV15 and J is TRBJ2-1, with 7 bases matching TRBD1. Germline V gene sequence: CDR1 LNHNV, CDR2 YYDKDF (reference sequence). The trim removed 4 bases at V and 8 bases at J, leaving 11 bases unmatched. The CDR3 has 15 amino acids. CDR3 in amino acids: CATSNRDSRVDEQFF. The CDR3 DNA reads as TGTGCCACCAGCAACCGGGACAGTCGTGTGGATGAGCAGTTCTTC.

The V call is TRBV11-2, the J call TRBJ2-7, with D perhaps TRBD2 (5 bases). Trimming took 6 bases from V and 3 from J, leaving 9 bases between them. CDR3 length: 12 amino acids. Per the germline V gene, CDR1 is SGHAT and CDR2 is FQNNGV. Written as DNA, the CDR3 is TGTGCCAGCAGTCCCGGGATCTACGAGCAGTACTTC. Protein product: CASSPGIYEQYF.

V usage is TRBV6-5 and J usage is TRBJ1-5; 7 nucleotides match TRBD1. V lost 0 bases and J lost 4; bases outside the gene matches: 3. Germline loops: CDR1 MNHEY, CDR2 SVGAGI. The CDR3 length is 15 residues. In nucleotides, the CDR3 is TGTGCCAGCAGTTACTCTACAGGGGAGAATCAGCCCCAGCATTTT. Residues: CASSYSTGENQPQHF.

CDR3 DNA sequence: TGTGCCAGCTCACCGAGGCCCGCTAACACCGGGGAGCTGTTTTTT. Translating gives CASSPRPANTGELFF. The chain carries TRBV18 and TRBJ2-2; no clear D. Germline loops: CDR1 KGHSH, CDR2 LQKENI. V lost 3 bases and J lost 2, with 10 bases in between. This CDR3 is built from 15 residues.

The sample holds one count of this clone. The V and J genes are TRBV18 and TRBJ1-5; 7 positions match TRBD1. CDR3 length: 14 residues. Germline lookup yields CDR1 KGHSH and CDR2 LQKENI. With V trimmed by 2 bases and J by 9 bases, 7 bases remained unmatched. The CDR3 bases are TGTGCCAGCTCACCAGGGACAGCCTTGCGGCCCCAGCATTTT. Protein: CASSPGTALRPQHF.

The genes are TRBV29-1 and TRBJ1-1; a weak D match, TRBD1 (6 bases). The CDR3 loop spans 14 amino acids. The germline CDR1 and CDR2 sequences are SQVTM and ANQGSEA. Trimming took off 4 bases at V and 1 base at J, with 13 bases between the two ends. CDR3 amino acids: CSVAQGSRNTEAFF. The CDR3 DNA sequence: TGCAGCGTTGCGCAGGGGTCGCGGAACACTGAAGCTTTCTTT.

The chain combines TRBV27 with TRBJ2-1; TRBD2 matches 14 bases. The CDR3 runs to 12 residues. Germline-derived CDR1 and CDR2 are MNHEY and SMNVEV (reference sequence). After removal of 9 bases from V and 10 bases from J, the junction contained 2 bases not matched to a gene. CDR3 sequence: CASRTSGREQFF. CDR3 in DNA: TGTGCCAGTCGGACTAGCGGGAGGGAGCAGTTCTTC.

This chain connects TRBV28 to TRBJ2-1; TRBD2 agrees at 14 bases. Germline assignment: CDR1 MDHEN and CDR2 SYDVKM. CDR3 length equals 17 residues. J was trimmed by 7 bases and V by 5 bases; bases with no gene match: 10. The CDR3 DNA reads as TGTGCCAGCAGTGGCCACGGGACTAGCGGGAGTTGGAATGAGCAGTTCTTC. Protein sequence: CASSGHGTSGSWNEQFF.

This chain links TRBV7-2 with TRBJ1-6, with a possible D match to TRBD1 (6 bases). V was trimmed by 5 bases and J by 11 bases, leaving 13 bases between them. Per germline, CDR1 SGHTA and CDR2 FQGNSA. The CDR3 runs to 13 residues. The CDR3 region is CASSGGYLAPLHF. In DNA, the CDR3 is TGTGCCAGCAGCGGGGGCTATTTGGCACCCCTCCACTTT.

The chain is built from TRBV5-5 and TRBJ2-2; possibly TRBD2 for D (6 bases). The germline gives CDR1 SGHKS, CDR2 YYEKEE (reference sequence). This CDR3 spans 15 amino acids. Deletions cut 3 bases from V and 8 bases from J, with 17 bases between. DNA for the CDR3: TGTGCCAGCAGCTGGGCTCCCTCGGAGGGTGGGGAGCTGTTTTTT. This encodes CASSWAPSEGGELFF.

The V gene is TRBV6-5, the J gene TRBJ1-1; 8 nucleotides agree with TRBD1. Germline lookup yields CDR1 MNHEY and CDR2 SVGAGI. This CDR3 is 16 amino acids long. The trim removed 2 bases at V and 1 base at J, leaving 6 bases unmatched. DNA of the CDR3: TGTGCCAGCAGTTACGTTCGGACAGGGAAGAACACTGAAGCTTTCTTT. Protein product: CASSYVRTGKNTEAFF.

The V gene is TRBV19, the J gene TRBJ2-3; D possibly corresponds to TRBD1 (6 bases). With 5 bases removed from V and 0 bases from J, the gap between germline ends came to 15 bases. The CDR3 runs 16 residues. CDR1 and CDR2 (germline): LNHDA, SQIVND (reference sequence). The CDR3 sequence is CASSGVGQLSTDTQYF. In DNA form, the CDR3 reads TGTGCCAGTAGTGGGGTGGGACAACTTAGCACAGATACGCAGTATTTT.

Points on this clone: The sample has other DNA sequences that encode this CDR3 too. This rearrangement joins TRBV27 to TRBJ1-5; no reliable D call. The length of the CDR3 is 12 residues. Per germline, CDR1 MNHEY and CDR2 SMNVEV (reference sequence). V gave up 2 bases and J gave up 7 bases, with 6 bases separating them. DNA of the CDR3: TGTGCCAGCAGTTTACGGGGACAGCCCCAGCATTTT. Encoded protein: CASSLRGQPQHF.

The CDR3: CASRTGASGNTIYF. CDR3 DNA sequence: TGTGCCAGTAGGACAGGGGCCTCTGGAAACACCATATATTTT. This chain connects TRBV19 to TRBJ1-3, with 8 bases matching TRBD1. CDR1 is LNHDA, CDR2 SQIVND, per germline (reference sequence). J lost 0 bases, V lost 6 bases, and 1 base had no gene match. The CDR3 contains 14 residues.

The chain is built from TRBV27 and TRBJ1-3; no reliable D call. The CDR3 has 15 residues. Germline V gene data show CDR1 as MNHEY and CDR2 as SMNVEV (reference sequence). Trimming cost V 7 bases and J 0 bases, with 13 bases left between them. The CDR3 sequence is CASIFTRRSGNTIYF. CDR3 coding DNA: TGTGCCAGCATCTTTACGCGTCGCTCTGGAAACACCATATATTTT.

The chain recombines TRBV5-1 with TRBJ1-2; 7 bases are shared with TRBD1. This CDR3 spans 14 amino acids. Looked up from germline, CDR1 is SGHRS and CDR2 is YFSETQ. Trimming at V came to 4 bases and at J to 4 bases, leaving 7 bases not matched to a gene. The CDR3 coding sequence is TGCGCCAGCAGCACGACAGGGTTCGTCTATGGCTACACCTTC. This translates into CASSTTGFVYGYTF.

This clone was found once. The rearrangement joins TRBV21-1 to TRBJ2-7; the D call of TRBD2 is as the table states it, not checked on the DNA. TRBV21-1 is given as a pseudogene. This CDR3 is built from 16 residues. CDR3 protein: CASSAVSGRCLYEQYF. The DNA for the CDR3 is TGTGCCAGCAGCGCTGTTAGCGGGAGATGCCTGTACGAGCAGTACTTC.

The chain carries TRBV1 and TRBJ2-3; the D call in the table, TRBD1, was not verified against the DNA. TRBV1 is classified as a pseudogene. The CDR3 loop spans 15 amino acids. This CDR3 reads CTSSQDPGPPDTQYF. The CDR3, as DNA: TGCACCAGCAGCCAGGACCCAGGGCCACCAGATACGCAGTATTTT.